This entry concerns a single TCR beta chain. The target antigen is unknown. The sample is drawn from a study of blood T cells in healthy people across ages. Findings of the study overall: The fall in TCR beta diversity per million T cells was roughly linear with age.

J was trimmed by 7 bases and V by 5 bases; bases with no gene match: 1. Germline V gene sequence: CDR1 MNHEY, CDR2 SVGEGT. This CDR3 comprises 12 residues. Next came a second PCR, run for about 7 to 11 cycles, which used a sample-barcoded 5' primer along with a J-beta primer mix. TCRdb ran MiXCR on the 5' RACE reads and lists one entry per CDR3 protein. The data show over 600,000 distinct CDR3 sequences, about half seen once. V gene TRBV6-2 or TRBV6-3 combines with J gene TRBJ2-1, with TRBD1 identical over 8 bases. The sequenced material came from blood. The TCR was taken from an elderly man in good health. CDR3 in amino acids: CASSNRGNEQFF. CDR3 DNA: TGTGCCAGCAGTAACAGGGGGAATGAGCAGTTCTTC.